This passage covers 18 T cell receptor beta chains from one sample sequenced in a study of blood T cell repertoires in COVID-19. Here immunoSEQ multiplex PCR was the method, and the copy in TCRdb shows in-frame clones only, minus some. This table holds hundreds of thousands of clones, roughly 90% found once. Sequences were obtained from PBMCs or T cells enriched from blood (not recorded which). These receptor sequences come from a woman aged 18-29 years who had been exposed to COVID-19.

This chain connects TRBV6-6 to TRBJ2-5, with 8 bases identical to TRBD2. The length of the CDR3 is 14 residues. Germline-derived CDR1 and CDR2 are MNHNY and SVGAGI (reference sequence). With V trimmed by 7 bases and J by 1 base, 5 bases remained unmatched. The CDR3 reads CASKILAAQETQYF. The CDR3 bases are TGTGCCAGCAAGATACTAGCGGCCCAAGAGACCCAGTACTTC.

The rearrangement links TRBV18 to TRBJ2-3; 13 bases map to TRBD2. The junction had 8 bases not matched to a gene; V was cut back by 2 bases and J by 3 bases. The CDR3 totals 18 residues. Germline CDR1 and CDR2: KGHSH and LQKENI. The chain's CDR3 is CASSPVHGTSGETDTQYF. For the CDR3, the DNA is TGTGCCAGCTCACCAGTCCACGGGACTAGCGGGGAAACAGATACGCAGTATTTT.

The genes are TRBV24-1 and TRBJ2-7; TRBD2 matches 7 bases. Germline trimming cut 5 bases from V and 7 bases from J; bases unmatched to any gene: 13. Germline lookup yields CDR1 KGHDR and CDR2 SFDVKD. CDR3 length: 15 residues. CDR3 sequence reads: CATSAPAGDGAEQYF. In nucleotides, the CDR3 is TGTGCCACCAGTGCCCCTGCGGGGGACGGGGCGGAGCAGTACTTC.

This rearrangement joins TRBV2 to TRBJ1-5; possibly TRBD1 for D (5 bases). V was trimmed by 5 bases and J by 2 bases, leaving 16 bases between them. Germline V gene lookup returns CDR1 SNHLY and CDR2 FYNNEI. CDR3 length: 16 amino acids. CDR3 sequence: CASSSQELLGNQPQHF. The CDR3 DNA sequence: TGTGCCAGCAGTTCACAGGAACTACTGGGCAATCAGCCCCAGCATTTT.

V gene TRBV19 combines with J gene TRBJ1-5, with D tentatively TRBD1 (6 bases). The CDR3 contains 16 residues. Trimming removed 1 base at V and 5 bases at J, with 15 bases between. Germline V gene sequence: CDR1 LNHDA, CDR2 SQIVND (reference sequence). CDR3 in DNA: TGTGCCAGTAGTATAGGTGGACAGCACACCTATCAGCCCCAGCATTTT. It is translated as CASSIGGQHTYQPQHF.

V and J are TRBV6-5 and TRBJ2-7; TRBD2 is a possible D gene (5 bases). The germline V and J ends were trimmed by 0 bases and 0 bases, with 12 bases remaining between them. CDR1 is MNHEY and CDR2 is SVGAGI in the germline V gene. CDR3 length: 16 amino acids. The CDR3 loop is CASSYSGARGSYEQYF. The CDR3 DNA is TGTGCCAGCAGTTACTCAGGTGCCCGGGGCTCCTACGAGCAGTACTTC.

The chain is built from TRBV29-1 and TRBJ1-2; tentative D call: TRBD1 (6 bases). V dropped 5 bases and J dropped 7 bases, with 17 bases sitting between them. The CDR3 runs to 13 residues. Germline V gene sequence: CDR1 SQVTM, CDR2 ANQGSEA. CDR3 residues: CSVLDGTSSGYTF. The CDR3, as DNA: TGCAGCGTTCTAGACGGGACAAGCTCTGGCTACACCTTC. The whole variable domain, filled in from reference TRBV29-1 and TRBJ1-2, reads SAVISQKPSRDICQRGTSLTIQCQVDSQVTMMFWYRQQPGQSLTLIATANQGSEATYESGFVIDKFPISRPNLTFSTLTVSNMSPEDSSIYLCSVLDGTSSGYTFGSGTRLTVV.

The chain couples TRBV19 to TRBJ1-3; D remains unclear. Trimming cost V 3 bases and J 9 bases, with 15 bases left between them. This CDR3 contains 14 residues. Germline CDR1 is LNHDA and CDR2 is SQIVND (reference sequence). CDR3 in DNA: TGTGCCAGTAGTATTACGAAACTTTTGAGCACCATATATTTT. It specifies CASSITKLLSTIYF.

The rearrangement links TRBV6-5 to TRBJ2-7, with 7 bases aligning to TRBD2. Germline V gives CDR1 MNHEY, CDR2 SVGAGI. After removal of 4 bases from V and 1 base from J, the junction contained 4 bases not matched to a gene. This CDR3 is 14 amino acids long. The CDR3 nucleotides are TGTGCCAGCAGTTGGGGGGGGGATTCCTACGAGCAGTACTTC. Its protein is CASSWGGDSYEQYF.

The chain has TRBV19 and TRBJ2-7, with a possible D match to TRBD1 (5 bases). The CDR3 sequence is 13 residues long. Germline V gene sequence: CDR1 LNHDA, CDR2 SQIVND (reference sequence). V was shortened by 5 bases and J by 2 bases, with 10 bases between the two germline ends. As DNA, the CDR3 is TGTGCCAGTAGTCGACAGCCCACCTACGAGCAGTACTTC. As protein: CASSRQPTYEQYF.

This clone was observed a handful of times. This chain connects TRBV28 to TRBJ1-1; the D gene is possibly TRBD1 (6 bases). CDR3 length: 13 residues. V lost 4 bases, J lost 10 bases, and 16 bases lay in between. The germline V gene has CDR1 MDHEN and CDR2 SYDVKM. The DNA for the CDR3 is TGTGCCAGCAGTTCCGACACAGAAGGGGGAGCTTTCTTT. This translates into CASSSDTEGGAFF. The entire variable domain, with the rest obtained from reference TRBV28 and TRBJ1-1, is as follows: DVKVTQSSRYLVKRTGEKVFLECVQDMDHENMFWYRQDPGLGLRLIYFSYDVKMKEKGDIPEGYSVSREKKERFSLILESASTNQTSMYLCASSSDTEGGAFFGQGTRLTVV.

The V and J genes are TRBV4-2 and TRBJ2-3, with TRBD2 identical over 11 bases. Germline-derived CDR1 and CDR2 are LGHNA and YNFKEQ. CDR3 length equals 16 residues. The V gene end was trimmed by 4 bases and the J gene end by 2 bases; junction bases not matched to a gene: 5. The CDR3 loop is CASSLVAGGLTDTQYF. CDR3 sequence (DNA): TGTGCCAGCAGCCTCGTAGCGGGGGGGCTCACAGATACGCAGTATTTT.

The chain combines TRBV7-8 with TRBJ2-7; D gene uncertain. CDR1 and CDR2 from the germline V gene are SGHVS and FQNEAQ. CDR3 size: 13 residues. Trimming removed 1 base at V and 4 bases at J, with 8 bases between. CDR3 bases: TGTGCCAGCAGCTTAGGGGCAACTTACGAGCAGTACTTC. It yields the protein CASSLGATYEQYF. The full variable domain, in which reference TRBV7-8 and TRBJ2-7 provide the parts outside the CDR3, is GAGVSQSPRYKVAKRGQDVALRCDPISGHVSLFWYQQALGQGPEFLTYFQNEAQLDKSGLPSDRFFAERPEGSVSTLKIQRTQQEDSAVYLCASSLGATYEQYFGPGTRLTVT.

The CDR3 spells CASGAAAGISYEQYF. CDR3 bases: TGCGCCAGCGGGGCGGCAGCGGGCATCTCCTACGAGCAGTACTTC. The chain combines TRBV5-1 with TRBJ2-7, with a weak D call TRBD2 (6 bases). Germline lookup yields CDR1 SGHRS and CDR2 YFSETQ. The ends were cut back, 7 bases at V and 0 bases at J, with 17 bases in the middle. This CDR3 is 15 amino acids long.

The chain joins TRBV13 to TRBJ1-1; D not resolved. Per germline, CDR1 PRHDT and CDR2 FYEKMQ (reference sequence). Between the trimmed V and J ends, which lost 5 bases and 4 bases, there was a span of 8 bases. The CDR3 has 12 amino acids. DNA of the CDR3: TGTGCCAGCAGCGTCTCGCGCACTGAAGCTTTCTTT. Its translation: CASSVSRTEAFF. The full variable domain, its missing parts supplied by reference TRBV13 and TRBJ1-1, is AAGVIQSPRHLIKEKRETATLKCYPIPRHDTVYWYQQGPGQDPQFLISFYEKMQSDKGSIPDRFSAQQFSDYHSELNMSSLELGDSALYFCASSVSRTEAFFGQGTRLTVV.

The chain uses TRBV9 and TRBJ1-2, with 7 bases matching TRBD1. This CDR3 comprises 13 residues. Germline values: CDR1 SGDLS, CDR2 YYNGEE. Losses at the gene ends were 4 bases for V and 4 bases for J; bases not matched to a gene: 4. Written as DNA, the CDR3 is TGTGCCAGCAGCACCCAGGGGGGCTATGGCTACACCTTC. This codes for CASSTQGGYGYTF.

This clone has only a few counts. The gene calls are TRBV7-2 and TRBJ2-5; the match to TRBD2 covers 7 bases. V shed 5 bases and J 5 bases; nucleotides not matched to a gene: 11. Germline V gene sequence: CDR1 SGHTA, CDR2 FQGNSA. The CDR3 sequence is 15 residues long. CDR3 sequence reads: CASSVTGGSVETQYF. The DNA of the CDR3 is TGTGCCAGCAGCGTTACGGGAGGTTCGGTGGAGACCCAGTACTTC.

The V and J genes are TRBV30 and TRBJ1-2, with a weak D call TRBD1 (6 bases). Trimming took 2 bases from V and 6 from J, leaving 13 bases between them. The germline gives CDR1 GTSNPN, CDR2 SVGIG (reference sequence). The CDR3 loop spans 13 amino acids. The CDR3 region is CAWSTFPGDGYTF. The CDR3 bases are TGTGCCTGGAGTACCTTCCCAGGGGATGGCTACACCTTC.